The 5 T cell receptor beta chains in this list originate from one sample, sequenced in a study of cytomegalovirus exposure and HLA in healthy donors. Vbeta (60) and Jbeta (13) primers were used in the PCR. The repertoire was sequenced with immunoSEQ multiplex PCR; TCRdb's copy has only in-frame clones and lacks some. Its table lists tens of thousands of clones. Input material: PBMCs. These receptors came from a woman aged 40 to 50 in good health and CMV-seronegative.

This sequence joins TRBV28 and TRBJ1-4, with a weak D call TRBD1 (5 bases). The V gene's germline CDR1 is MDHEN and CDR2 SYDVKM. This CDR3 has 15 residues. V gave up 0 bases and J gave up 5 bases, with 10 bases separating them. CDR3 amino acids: CASSLWGGQNEKLFF. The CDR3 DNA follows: TGTGCCAGCAGTTTATGGGGCGGACAAAATGAAAAACTGTTTTTT. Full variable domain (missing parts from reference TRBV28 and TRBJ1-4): DVKVTQSSRYLVKRTGEKVFLECVQDMDHENMFWYRQDPGLGLRLIYFSYDVKMKEKGDIPEGYSVSREKKERFSLILESASTNQTSMYLCASSLWGGQNEKLFFGSGTQLSVL.

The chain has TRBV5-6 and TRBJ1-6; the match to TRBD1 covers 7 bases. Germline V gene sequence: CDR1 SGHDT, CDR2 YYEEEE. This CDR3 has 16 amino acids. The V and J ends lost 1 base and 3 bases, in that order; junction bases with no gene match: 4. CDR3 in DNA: TGTGCCAGCAGCTTGAGGGGGCTCGACTATAATTCACCCCTCCACTTT. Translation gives CASSLRGLDYNSPLHF.

The CDR3 DNA sequence: TGTGCCAGCAGCTTATATAGCGTGGGGGAGACCCAGTACTTC. Residues: CASSLYSVGETQYF. The chain carries TRBV7-2 and TRBJ2-5, with a possible D match to TRBD2 (5 bases). V dropped 2 bases and J dropped 5 bases, with 12 bases sitting between them. The CDR3 has 14 amino acids. The germline gives CDR1 SGHTA, CDR2 FQGNSA.

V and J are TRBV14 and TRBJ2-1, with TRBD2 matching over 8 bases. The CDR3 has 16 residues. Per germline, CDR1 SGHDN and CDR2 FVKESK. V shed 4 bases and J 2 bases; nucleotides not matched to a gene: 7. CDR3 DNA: TGTGCCAGCAGCCGATCACTAGCGGTAACCTACAATGAGCAGTTCTTC. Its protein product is CASSRSLAVTYNEQFF.

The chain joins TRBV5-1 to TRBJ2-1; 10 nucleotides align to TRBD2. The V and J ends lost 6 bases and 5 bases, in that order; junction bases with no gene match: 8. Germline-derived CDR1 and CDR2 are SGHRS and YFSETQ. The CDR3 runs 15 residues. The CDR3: CASNPLAGADNEQFF. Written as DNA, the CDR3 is TGCGCCAGCAACCCCCTAGCGGGAGCAGACAATGAGCAGTTCTTC.